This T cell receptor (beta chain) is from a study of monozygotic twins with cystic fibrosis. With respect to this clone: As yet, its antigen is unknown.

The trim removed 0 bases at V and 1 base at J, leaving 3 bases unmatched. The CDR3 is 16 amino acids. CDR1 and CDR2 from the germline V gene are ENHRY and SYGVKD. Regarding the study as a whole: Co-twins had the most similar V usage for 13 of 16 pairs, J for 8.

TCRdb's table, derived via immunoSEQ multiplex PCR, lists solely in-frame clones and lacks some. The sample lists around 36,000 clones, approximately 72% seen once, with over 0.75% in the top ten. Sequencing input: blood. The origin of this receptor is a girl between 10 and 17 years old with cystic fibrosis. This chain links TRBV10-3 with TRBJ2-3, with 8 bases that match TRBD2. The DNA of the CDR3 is TGTGCCATCAGTGAGTCGAAACTAGCGGGCACAGATACGCAGTATTTT. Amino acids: CAISESKLAGTDTQYF.